This TCR beta chain was profiled in a study of T cells in Graves' hyperthyroidism and ophthalmopathy. General study points: The model's output predicted ophthalmopathy at a median of about 6.5 months prior to onset.

From RNA transcripts, TCR beta CDR3 regions were amplified. First-round RT-PCR of the TCR CDR3 relied on the HTBI primer set. TCRdb re-analysed the multiplex PCR reads in MiXCR, keeping a single row per CDR3 protein. Here the sample spans roughly 650,000 distinct CDR3 sequences, approximately 16% being singletons. As to this clonotype: Its specificity is not known.

Trimming removed 5 bases at V and 4 bases at J, with 12 bases between. CDR3 size: 13 residues. CDR1 and CDR2 from the germline V gene are MNHNS and SASEGT. Disease duration was under 3 months in the ophthalmopathy patients, who also had a Clinical Activity Score of at least 3 and a NOSPECS grade of at least 4. The PBMCs studied were ones that came from around 10 ml fresh peripheral blood. The material sequenced was blood. The source of this sequence is a middle-aged woman with Graves' ophthalmopathy. The gene calls are TRBV6-1 and TRBJ2-7; D unclear. CDR3 coding DNA: TGTGCCAGCAGTTCGACCGGCCTGTACGAGCAGTACTTC. It is translated as CASSSTGLYEQYF.